The 7 T cell receptor beta chains presented below share a single source sample, sequenced in a study of blood T cells in healthy people across ages. Through a sample-barcoded 5' primer and a J-beta primer mix, a second PCR was run for roughly 6 to 11 cycles. TCRdb called the 5' RACE reads again in MiXCR, with one record for every CDR3 protein. The sample consists of around 320,000 distinct CDR3 sequences, roughly a quarter of them appearing once. Sample: blood. Receptors originate from a woman in her 70s in good health.

V gene TRBV28 combines with J gene TRBJ2-1; D is uncertain. Germline values: CDR1 MDHEN, CDR2 SYDVKM. The V and J ends lost 6 bases and 3 bases respectively, with 12 bases between them. CDR3 length equals 14 residues. The CDR3 loop reads CASSRIQNYNEQFF. CDR3 coding DNA: TGTGCCAGCAGCCGGATACAGAACTACAATGAGCAGTTCTTC.

There are a few counts of this clonotype. This sequence joins TRBV21-1 and TRBJ2-5. TRBV21-1 is labeled a pseudogene. The CDR3 covers 17 residues. This chain's CDR3 is CASSKIWRLVYQETQYF. The CDR3 DNA reads as TGTGCCAGCAGCAAAATATGGCGACTCGTCTACCAAGAGACCCAGTACTTC.

The table lists this clonotype with a few counts. This chain uses TRBV7-9 with TRBJ2-5; 9 bases match TRBD1. The J call could be wrong; TRBJ2-1 is a better fit for the DNA end. CDR1 and CDR2 from the germline V gene are SEHNR and FQNEAQ (reference sequence). The CDR3 contains 16 residues. CDR3 in DNA: TGTGCCAGCAGGGGACAGGGCCTACTCCACTACAATGAGCAGTTCTTC. Translation gives CASRGQGLLHYNEQFF.

This chain joins TRBV6-5 and TRBJ2-5, with D maybe TRBD2 (5 bases). The J call may be wrong; the DNA end is better matched by TRBJ2-1. The CDR3 spans 12 residues. Per germline, CDR1 MNHEY and CDR2 SVGAGI. CDR3 nucleotides: TGTGCCAGCGCCCGGGATGAGTATGAGCAGTTCTTC. Translation: CASARDEYEQFF.

This clonotype was observed a few times. V and J are TRBV10-3 and TRBJ1-1; TRBD1 agrees at 10 bases. The CDR3 covers 13 residues. Unmatched junction bases numbered 4, after V lost 6 bases and J lost 6 bases. Germline CDR1 and CDR2: ENHRY and SYGVKD. The CDR3 bases are TGTGCCATCAGAGGGACAGGGGTCGCTGAAGCTTTCTTT. This gives the protein CAIRGTGVAEAFF.

J is TRBJ1-2 and V is TRBV5-1, with D possibly being TRBD1 (6 bases). This CDR3 is built from 15 residues. CDR1 is SGHRS and CDR2 is YFSETQ in the germline V gene. V dropped 4 bases and J dropped 6 bases, with 19 bases sitting between them. The CDR3 protein is CASSLGGQGINGYTF. CDR3 DNA sequence: TGCGCCAGCAGCCTGGGTGGGCAGGGGATCAATGGCTACACCTTC.

V is TRBV20-1 and J is TRBJ2-3; TRBD2 matches 9 bases. The junction had 20 bases not matched to a gene; V was cut back by 0 bases and J by 7 bases. There are 19 residues in the CDR3. The V gene's germline CDR1 is DFQATT and CDR2 SNEGSKA (reference sequence). CDR3 amino acids: CSARDQLAGWAEHRNTQYF. CDR3 DNA: TGCAGTGCTAGAGATCAGCTAGCGGGATGGGCGGAGCACAGGAATACGCAGTATTTT.